Here is one TCR beta chain with its context. One junction end disagrees with the germline gene, perhaps due to a read error. 5'RACE template switching added a universal primer site and UMIs to TCR cDNA. TCRdb used MiXCR to reprocess the 5' RACE reads, holding one entry per CDR3 protein. Found here are approximately 300,000 distinct CDR3 sequences, around 13% of them singletons; the top ten hold less than 0.55%. Germline CDR1 is DFQATT and CDR2 is SNEGSKA (reference sequence). The CDR3 runs to 14 residues. These data come from a study of T cells after yellow fever vaccination. V is TRBV20-1 and J is TRBJ1-5; unclear D gene. The sequence was collected from a young man who received the YFV17D yellow fever vaccine. Specimen: CD4+ T cells sorted from PBMCs, collected 45 days after the yellow fever booster vaccination. CDR3 region: CSARGPTEREPQHF. The CDR3 DNA sequence: TGCAGTGCCAGAGGTCCGACCGAGAGGGAGCCCCAGCATTTT.